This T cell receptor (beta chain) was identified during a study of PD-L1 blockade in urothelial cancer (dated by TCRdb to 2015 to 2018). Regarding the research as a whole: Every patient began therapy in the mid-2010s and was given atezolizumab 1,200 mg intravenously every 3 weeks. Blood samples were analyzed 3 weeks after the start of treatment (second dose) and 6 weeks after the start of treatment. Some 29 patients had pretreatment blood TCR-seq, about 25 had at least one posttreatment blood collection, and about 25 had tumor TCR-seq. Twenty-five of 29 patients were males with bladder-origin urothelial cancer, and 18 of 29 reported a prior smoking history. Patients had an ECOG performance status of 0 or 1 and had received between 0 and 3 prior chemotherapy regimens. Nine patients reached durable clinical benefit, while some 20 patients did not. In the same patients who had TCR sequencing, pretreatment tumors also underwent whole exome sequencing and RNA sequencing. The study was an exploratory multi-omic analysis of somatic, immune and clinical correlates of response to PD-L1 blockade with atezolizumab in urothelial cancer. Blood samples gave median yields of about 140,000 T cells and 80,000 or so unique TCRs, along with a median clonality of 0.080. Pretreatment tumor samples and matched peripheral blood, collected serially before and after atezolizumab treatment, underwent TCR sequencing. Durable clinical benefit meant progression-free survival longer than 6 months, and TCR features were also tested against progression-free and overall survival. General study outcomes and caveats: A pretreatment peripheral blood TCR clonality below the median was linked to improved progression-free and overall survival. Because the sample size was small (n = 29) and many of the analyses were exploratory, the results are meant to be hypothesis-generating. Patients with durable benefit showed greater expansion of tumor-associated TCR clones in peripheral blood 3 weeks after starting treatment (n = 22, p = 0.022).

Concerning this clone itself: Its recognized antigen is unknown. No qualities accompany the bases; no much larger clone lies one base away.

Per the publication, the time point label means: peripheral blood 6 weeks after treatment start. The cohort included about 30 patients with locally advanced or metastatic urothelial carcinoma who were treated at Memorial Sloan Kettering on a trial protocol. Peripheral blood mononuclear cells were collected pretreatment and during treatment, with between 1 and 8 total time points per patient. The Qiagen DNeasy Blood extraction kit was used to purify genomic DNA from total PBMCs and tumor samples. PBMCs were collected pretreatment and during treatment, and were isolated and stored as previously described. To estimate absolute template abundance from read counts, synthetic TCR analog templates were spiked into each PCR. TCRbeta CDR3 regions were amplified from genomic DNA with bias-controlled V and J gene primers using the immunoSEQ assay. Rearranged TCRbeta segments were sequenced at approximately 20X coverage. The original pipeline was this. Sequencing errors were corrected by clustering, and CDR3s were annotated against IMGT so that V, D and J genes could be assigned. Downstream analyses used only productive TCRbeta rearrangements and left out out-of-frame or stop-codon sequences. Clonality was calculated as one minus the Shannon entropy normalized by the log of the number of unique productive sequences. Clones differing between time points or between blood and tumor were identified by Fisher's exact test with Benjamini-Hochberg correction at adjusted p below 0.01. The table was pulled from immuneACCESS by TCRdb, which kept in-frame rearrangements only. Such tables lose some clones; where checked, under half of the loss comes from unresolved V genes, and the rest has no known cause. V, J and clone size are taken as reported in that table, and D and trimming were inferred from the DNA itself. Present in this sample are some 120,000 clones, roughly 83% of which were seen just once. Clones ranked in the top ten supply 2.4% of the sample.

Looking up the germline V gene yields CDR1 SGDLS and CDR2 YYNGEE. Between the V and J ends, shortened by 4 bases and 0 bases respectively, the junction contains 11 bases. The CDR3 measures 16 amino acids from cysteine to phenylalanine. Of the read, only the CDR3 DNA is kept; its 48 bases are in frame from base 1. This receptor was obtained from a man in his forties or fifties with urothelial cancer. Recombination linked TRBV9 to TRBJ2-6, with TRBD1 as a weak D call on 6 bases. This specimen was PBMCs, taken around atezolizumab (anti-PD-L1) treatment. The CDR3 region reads CASSPGHSSGANVLTF. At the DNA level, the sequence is TGTGCCAGCAGCCCGGGACATTCCTCTGGGGCCAACGTCCTGACTTTC. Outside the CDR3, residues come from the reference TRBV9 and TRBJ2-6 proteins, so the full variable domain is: DSGVTQTPKHLITATGQRVTLRCSPRSGDLSVYWYQQSLDQGLQFLIQYYNGEERAKGNILERFSAQQFPDLHSELNLSSLELGDSALYFCASSPGHSSGANVLTFGAGSRLTVL.